These 5 T cell receptor beta chains were sequenced from one sample in a study of shared clonotypes between healthy human individuals. Terminally differentiated effector memory CD45RA+ cells were excluded by CCR7 positive selection of CD45RO-negative cells. The table came from immunoSEQ multiplex PCR; TCRdb's copy has only in-frame clones and leaves some out. The repertoire consists of about 580,000 clones, with roughly 98% occurring once and the leading ten covering 0.3%. The sample consisted of naive CD8+ T cells sorted from blood. Source of these receptors: a man aged 30 to 45 in good health.

The chain employs TRBV6-5 and TRBJ2-2; either TRBD1 or TRBD2 may fit D (5 bases each). Germline V gene sequence: CDR1 MNHEY, CDR2 SVGAGI. Trimming left V 4 bases short and J 4 bases short, with 10 bases between. The CDR3 has 14 residues. The DNA of the CDR3 is TGTGCCAGCAGTTTCCCGGGGCCCACCGGGGAGCTGTTTTTT. Its translation is CASSFPGPTGELFF.

The chain carries TRBV27 and TRBJ1-2; D gene uncertain. The V gene's germline CDR1 is MNHEY and CDR2 SMNVEV (reference sequence). V was cut by 2 bases and J by 8 bases, with 12 bases left in between. CDR3 size: 13 residues. CDR3 bases: TGTGCCAGCAGTTTAACGGCCTGGCGGGGCTACACCTTC. Translating it yields CASSLTAWRGYTF.

Here the CDR3 DNA reads TGTGCCAGCAGTGAAGCGCGGGGGGGTTACACAGATACGCAGTATTTT. Protein: CASSEARGGYTDTQYF. The chain uses TRBV2 and TRBJ2-3, with 9 positions matching TRBD2. Germline assignment: CDR1 SNHLY and CDR2 FYNNEI. The CDR3 consists of 16 residues. Trimming at V came to 0 bases and at J to 2 bases, leaving 3 bases not matched to a gene.

In DNA form, the CDR3 reads TGTGCCAGCAGTTTAGTAGGGATTGGGAACACTGAAGCTTTCTTT. Translating it yields CASSLVGIGNTEAFF. J is TRBJ1-1 and V is TRBV27; D unresolved. The length of the CDR3 is 15 residues. V dropped 2 bases and J dropped 1 base, with 11 bases sitting between them. Per the germline V gene, CDR1 is MNHEY and CDR2 is SMNVEV (reference sequence).

The chain employs TRBV11-2 and TRBJ1-1; no clear D gene. This CDR3 region has 14 residues. V lost 6 bases to trimming and J lost 4 bases, with 15 bases between them. CDR1 and CDR2 from the germline V gene are SGHAT and FQNNGV. DNA of the CDR3: TGTGCCAGCAGTCCCGGCGGTTCTTTCACTGAAGCTTTCTTT. This codes for CASSPGGSFTEAFF.